What follows are 27 T cell receptor beta chains derived from one specimen sequenced in a study of blood T cells in healthy people across ages. A sample-barcoded 5' primer and a J-beta primer mix were used in a second PCR of about 6 to 12 cycles. TCRdb analysed the 5' RACE reads with MiXCR anew, one entry per CDR3 protein. The sample carries about 670,000 distinct CDR3 sequences, around 43% recorded once. The sample was blood. These receptors were obtained from an elderly man in good health.

This clonotype showed up just a few times. The chain joins TRBV27 to TRBJ1-4; no reliable D call. The CDR3 has 14 residues. Germline CDR1 reads MNHEY; CDR2 reads SMNVEV (reference sequence). Trimming stripped 8 bases from V and 5 bases from J, with 15 bases between. The CDR3 reads CASGRSGVNEKLFF. CDR3 in DNA: TGTGCCAGCGGGAGATCCGGGGTAAATGAAAAACTGTTTTTT.

The gene calls are TRBV20-1 and TRBJ2-7; 8 nucleotides agree with TRBD2. The junction had 6 bases not matched to a gene; V was cut back by 6 bases and J by 2 bases. This CDR3 is 13 amino acids long. Germline-derived CDR1 and CDR2 are DFQATT and SNEGSKA (reference sequence). CDR3: CSAKGLVAYEQYF. In nucleotides, the CDR3 is TGCAGTGCAAAGGGACTAGTCGCCTACGAGCAGTACTTC.

The chain joins TRBV7-2 to TRBJ2-5; 10 bases map to TRBD1. Per germline, CDR1 SGHTA and CDR2 FQGNSA. V dropped 5 bases and J dropped 5; count of bases not matched to a gene: 8. This CDR3 region has 15 residues. DNA of the CDR3: TGTGCCAGCAGCCGAAATGGACAGGGGGGGGAGACCCAGTACTTC. Protein: CASSRNGQGGETQYF.

The chain links TRBV4-2 to TRBJ2-5; either TRBD1 or TRBD2 may fit D (7 bases each). This CDR3 contains 16 residues. The V gene's germline CDR1 is LGHNA and CDR2 YNFKEQ. V was clipped by 2 bases and J by 2 bases, with 15 bases between them. CDR3 coding DNA: TGTGCCAGCAGCCAAACCCAGGGGGGGGTTCAAGAGACCCAGTACTTC. The encoded protein is CASSQTQGGVQETQYF.

On this clonotype: A much larger clone differs by one base, so this may be a read error. V usage is TRBV24-1 and J usage is TRBJ2-6; no clear D. The CDR3 totals 16 residues. CDR1 and CDR2 from the germline V gene are KGHDR and SFDVKD. The CDR3 here is CATSDPDGSGTNVLTF. CDR3 nucleotide sequence: TGTGCCACCAGTGATCCCGATGGATCTGGGACCAACGTCCTGACTTTC.

Only a few counts were recorded for this clonotype. The CDR3 reads CASSLLGGTSPLHF. CDR3 sequence (DNA): TGTGCCAGCAGTTTACTGGGAGGTACTTCACCCCTCCACTTT. The chain joins TRBV12-3 or TRBV12-4 to TRBJ1-6; D unclear. V lost 2 bases, J lost 9 bases, and 11 bases lay in between. The CDR3 totals 14 residues.

This clonotype was found many times. CDR3 amino acids: CASSSQRGATSGANVLTF. As DNA, the CDR3 is TGTGCCAGCAGTTCTCAGCGGGGGGCAACGTCTGGGGCCAACGTCCTGACTTTC. The rearrangement uses TRBV6-2 or TRBV6-3 and TRBJ2-6, with 9 bases matching TRBD2. This CDR3 contains 18 residues. The germline V gene has CDR1 MNHEY and CDR2 SVGEGT. V gave up 4 bases and J gave up 1 base; unmatched junction bases: 8.

The CDR3 protein is CASKNRGLYEQYF. The DNA for the CDR3 is TGTGCCAGCAAAAACAGGGGGCTTTACGAGCAGTACTTC. The chain recombines TRBV28 with TRBJ2-7; TRBD1 agrees at 9 bases. This CDR3 has 13 residues. Losses at the gene ends were 7 bases for V and 4 bases for J; bases not matched to a gene: 5. The germline V gene has CDR1 MDHEN and CDR2 SYDVKM.

The rearrangement links TRBV7-2 to TRBJ1-4; D call uncertain. CDR1 is SGHTA, CDR2 FQGNSA, per germline. CDR3 length: 15 amino acids. Deletions cut 5 bases from V and 3 bases from J, with 13 bases between. CDR3 sequence: CASSPGPIANEKLFF. CDR3 in DNA: TGTGCCAGCAGCCCCGGACCAATAGCTAATGAAAAACTGTTTTTT.

The chain recombines TRBV12-5 with TRBJ1-1; 12 positions match TRBD1. With 7 bases clipped from V and 1 base from J, the junction kept 10 bases outside the gene matches. Germline CDR1 is LGHNT and CDR2 is FRNRAP. The CDR3 totals 17 residues. In nucleotides, the CDR3 is TGTGCTAGTGACAACTACGGGACAGGGGGCACGAACACTGAAGCTTTCTTT. Protein: CASDNYGTGGTNTEAFF.

The chain uses TRBV5-1 and TRBJ2-3, with D possibly being TRBD1 (6 bases). Germline loops: CDR1 SGHRS, CDR2 YFSETQ. The length of the CDR3 is 15 residues. The ends were cut back, 0 bases at V and 2 bases at J, with 10 bases in the middle. The CDR3 loop is CASSLVTGPTDTQYF. The CDR3 DNA reads as TGCGCCAGCAGCTTGGTGACAGGACCCACAGATACGCAGTATTTT.

Here the CDR3 DNA reads TGCGCCAGCGGCCGGGAAACCATGAACACTGAAGCTTTCTTT. Translating it yields CASGRETMNTEAFF. This rearrangement joins TRBV4-3 to TRBJ1-1; D remains unclear. V gave up 8 bases and J gave up 0 bases, with 13 bases separating them. This CDR3 comprises 14 residues. The V gene's germline CDR1 is LGHNA and CDR2 YSLEER.

For this clonotype: This may arise from a read error, as a much more abundant clone is one base away. The V and J genes are TRBV20-1 and TRBJ2-5; D is undetermined. V was trimmed by 1 base and J by 2 bases, leaving 14 bases between them. The length of the CDR3 is 15 residues. Germline V lookup: CDR1 DFQATT, CDR2 SNEGSKA (reference sequence). The CDR3 region is CSARGGRIRQETQYF. CDR3 DNA: TGCAGTGCTAGAGGGGGAAGGATTAGACAAGAGACCCAGTACTTC.

The chain uses TRBV2 and TRBJ2-7; possibly TRBD1 for D (5 bases). Trimming took off 10 bases at V and 2 bases at J, with 18 bases between the two ends. The CDR3 is 14 residues long. The V gene's germline CDR1 is SNHLY and CDR2 FYNNEI. DNA of the CDR3: TGTGCCACGACCTCGCAGGGTTCAACCTACGAGCAGTACTTC. Translating gives CATTSQGSTYEQYF.

This clonotype was picked up one time. J is TRBJ1-5 and V is TRBV7-2; D is undetermined. Germline-derived CDR1 and CDR2 are SGHTA and FQGNSA. The CDR3 has 12 residues. V was shortened by 3 bases and J by 15 bases, with 15 bases between the two germline ends. The chain's CDR3 is CASSFKQSSLHF. DNA of the CDR3: TGTGCCAGCAGCTTCAAACAGTCATCCTTGCATTTT.

The V gene is TRBV15, the J gene TRBJ1-1; 7 bases agree with TRBD1. Losses at the gene ends were 5 bases for V and 10 bases for J; bases not matched to a gene: 10. Germline loops: CDR1 LNHNV, CDR2 YYDKDF (reference sequence). The CDR3 runs 13 residues. This CDR3 reads CATSFRGGRGAFF. CDR3 nucleotide sequence: TGTGCCACCAGCTTTCGAGGGGGCCGAGGAGCTTTCTTT.

Comment on this clonotype: The junction departs from the called germline gene at one end, perhaps through a read error. This chain links TRBV15 with TRBJ2-1, with a weak D call TRBD1 (6 bases). Per the germline V gene, CDR1 is LNHNV and CDR2 is YYDKDF (reference sequence). The CDR3 is made up of 15 amino acids. This chain's CDR3 is CATSRGRQVYNEQFF. The CDR3 nucleotides are TGTGCCACCAGCAGAGGCCGACAGGTCTACAATGAACAGTTCTTC. The variable domain in full, completed from reference TRBV15 and TRBJ2-1, reads DAMVIQNPRYQVTQFGKPVTLSCSQTLNHNVMYWYQQKSSQAPKLLFHYYDKDFNNEADTPDNFQSRRPNTSFCFLDIRSPGLGDTAMYLCATSRGRQVYNEQFFGPGTRLTVL.

The chain employs TRBV20-1 and TRBJ2-1; D gene ambiguous. Germline V CDR1 and CDR2: DFQATT, SNEGSKA (reference sequence). The V and J ends lost 3 bases and 7 bases respectively, with 10 bases between them. The CDR3 contains 12 residues. CDR3 residues: CSARVAMNEQFF. DNA for the CDR3: TGCAGTGCTAGGGTGGCGATGAATGAGCAGTTCTTC.

The V and J genes are TRBV18 and TRBJ2-2, with a tentative D call TRBD2 (6 bases). The germline V and J ends were trimmed by 1 base and 10 bases, with 22 bases remaining between them. CDR1 is KGHSH and CDR2 is LQKENI in the germline V gene. This CDR3 is 17 amino acids long. CDR3 nucleotides: TGTGCCAGCTCACCACTTTTTGGGGCGGGACGACCGGAGGAGCTGTTTTTT. Translation gives CASSPLFGAGRPEELFF. Using reference TRBV18 and TRBJ2-2 for the parts outside the CDR3, the full variable domain is NAGVMQNPRHLVRRRGQEARLRCSPMKGHSHVYWYRQLPEEGLKFMVYLQKENIIDESGMPKERFSAEFPKEGPSILRIQQVVRGDSAAYFCASSPLFGAGRPEELFFGEGSRLTVL.

Regarding this clonotype: A much bigger clone sits one base away, suggesting this may be a read error. The DNA for the CDR3 is TGCAGTGCTAGAGCGGCGGGCCTCTCCTACGAGCAGTACTTC. Translating it yields CSARAAGLSYEQYF. V is TRBV20-1 and J is TRBJ2-7, with D perhaps TRBD2 (5 bases). This CDR3 spans 14 amino acids. V lost 1 base and J 0 bases, leaving 10 bases between the germline ends. Germline loops: CDR1 DFQATT, CDR2 SNEGSKA (reference sequence).

The chain is built from TRBV6-4 and TRBJ2-1, with TRBD2 identical over 11 bases. Germline V gene sequence: CDR1 MRHNA, CDR2 SNTAGT. The CDR3 contains 14 residues. V was clipped by 4 bases and J by 8 bases; unmatched bases: 4. The CDR3 spells CASSVAGGLDEQFF. CDR3 bases: TGTGCCAGCAGTGTAGCGGGAGGGCTGGATGAGCAGTTCTTC.

This clonotype showed up just a few times. This chain links TRBV2 with TRBJ2-1, with 8 bases lining up with TRBD2. The CDR3 extends over 14 amino acids. Germline V gene sequence: CDR1 SNHLY, CDR2 FYNNEI. Trimming removed 4 bases from V and 4 bases from J; junction bases left unmatched: 3. This CDR3 reads CASSGTSRYNEQFF. DNA of the CDR3: TGTGCCAGCAGTGGGACTAGCAGATACAATGAGCAGTTCTTC.

This clonotype was counted only a few times. The gene calls are TRBV12-3 or TRBV12-4 and TRBJ2-4, with TRBD1 matching 9 bases. Trimming at V came to 6 bases and at J to 8 bases, leaving 11 bases not matched to a gene. This CDR3 is built from 15 residues. The CDR3, as DNA: TGTGCCAGCAGCAGTCACAGGGGGCTGTCAGACATTCAGTACTTC. Amino acids: CASSSHRGLSDIQYF.

The chain couples TRBV6-2 or TRBV6-3 to TRBJ1-5; tentative D call: TRBD1 (5 bases). With 6 bases removed from V and 0 bases from J, the gap between germline ends came to 15 bases. The CDR3 consists of 16 residues. Germline lookup yields CDR1 MNHEY and CDR2 SVGEGT. CDR3 in DNA: TGTGCCAGCAGCGATATGACAGTTAATAGCAATCAGCCCCAGCATTTT. Protein: CASSDMTVNSNQPQHF.

This chain links TRBV7-3 with TRBJ1-1; 8 bases map to TRBD1. The CDR3 has 14 amino acids. Germline lookup yields CDR1 SGHTA and CDR2 FQGTGA. V gave up 5 bases and J gave up 8 bases; unmatched junction bases: 10. CDR3 sequence (DNA): TGTGCCAGCAGCCCTCGGACAGGGAGGGGAGAAGCTTTCTTT. Translated, it gives CASSPRTGRGEAFF.

This clonotype came up a few times. The chain uses TRBV7-2 and TRBJ1-1, with a possible D match to TRBD1 (6 bases). The germline V gene has CDR1 SGHTA and CDR2 FQGNSA. The CDR3 runs 19 residues. Deletions cut 2 bases from V and 0 bases from J, with 22 bases between. The CDR3 nucleotides read TGTGCCAGCAGCTTAAGAGGTTCAGGGGCGCGTAGGATGAACACTGAAGCTTTCTTT. Its protein product is CASSLRGSGARRMNTEAFF.

This clonotype was picked up a small number of times. The V gene is TRBV20-1, the J gene TRBJ1-4, with D tentatively TRBD1 (5 bases). CDR3 size: 15 residues. Trimming took 0 bases from V and 7 from J, leaving 15 bases between them. CDR1 is DFQATT and CDR2 is SNEGSKA in the germline V gene (reference sequence). CDR3 sequence (DNA): TGCAGTGCTAGAGACGCTGCCGTGGGGCGTGAAAAACTGTTTTTT. Encoded protein: CSARDAAVGREKLFF.